This T cell receptor (beta chain) was captured by sequencing in a study of shared clonotypes between healthy human individuals. Across the study: A few men and a couple of women, aged 18 to 49, were donors. Findings and caveats of the study: Clonotypes which were not shared had lower generation probabilities than clonotypes that all four donors shared.

Germline assignment: CDR1 MNHNS and CDR2 SASEGT. The CDR3 sequence is 9 residues long. Trimming stripped 2 bases from V and 9 bases from J, with 1 base between. The assay ran at deep level. TCRdb's copy holds only in-frame clones and misses some; the assay was immunoSEQ multiplex PCR. Among almost 700,000 clones listed, approximately 90% were seen once. Naive CD8 cells lacked CD45RO, underwent positive selection for CCR7 and left out terminally differentiated effector memory CD45RA+ cells. In the case of this clone: Its antigen remains unknown.

Sequencing input: naive CD8+ T cells sorted from blood. The TCR was taken from a man younger than 45 in good health. The chain recombines TRBV6-1 with TRBJ1-1; D not certain. DNA of the CDR3: TGTGCCAGCAGTGAACAAGCTTTCTTT. Translation: CASSEQAFF.